The clone carrying this T cell receptor (beta chain) was counted at least ten times. Its antigen is not identified. Patients having uncontrolled infection, another autoimmune disease, pregnancy or lactation were not included. The study based diagnoses on clinical symptoms, serum thyroxine and TRAb, thyroid ultrasound and orbital computed tomography. These data belong to a study of T cells in Graves' hyperthyroidism and ophthalmopathy. Findings and limits, study-wide: Ophthalmopathy got predicted by the model a median about 6.5 months before its onset. Ophthalmopathy was told apart from stable hyperthyroidism by a 13 V-J model.

V was cut by 7 bases and J by 5 bases, with 11 bases left in between. Germline lookup yields CDR1 SNHLY and CDR2 FYNNEI. The CDR3 extends over 13 amino acids. Amplified TCR beta CDR3 regions came from RNA transcripts. First-round RT-PCR targeting the TCR CDR3 was performed with the HTBI primer set. MiXCR, run by TCRdb on the multiplex PCR reads, gives a single entry per CDR3 protein. Of some 760,000 distinct CDR3 sequences detected, about 14% appear once; the ten largest clones hold 9.5% to 13%. The clonotype originates from a woman in her late teens or twenties with Graves' hyperthyroidism. Material: blood. The chain carries TRBV2 and TRBJ2-2, with D uncertain. The CDR3 DNA follows: TGTGCCAGCACCCCGACACGAACCGGGGAGCTGTTTTTT. This gives the protein CASTPTRTGELFF.